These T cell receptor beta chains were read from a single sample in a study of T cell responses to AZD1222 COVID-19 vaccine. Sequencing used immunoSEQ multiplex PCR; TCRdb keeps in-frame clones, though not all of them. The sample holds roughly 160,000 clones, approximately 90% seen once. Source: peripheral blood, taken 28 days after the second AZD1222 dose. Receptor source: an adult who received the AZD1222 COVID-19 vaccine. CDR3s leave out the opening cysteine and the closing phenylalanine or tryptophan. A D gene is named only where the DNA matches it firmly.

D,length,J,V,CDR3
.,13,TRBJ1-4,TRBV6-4,ASSRNTGTNEKLF
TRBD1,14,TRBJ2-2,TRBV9,ASSLRTGGYTGELF
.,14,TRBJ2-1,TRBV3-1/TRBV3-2,ASSQDSAGGLQGQF
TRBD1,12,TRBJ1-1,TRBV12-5,ASGLPQGTTEAF
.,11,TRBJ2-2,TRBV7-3,ASRVSSTGELF
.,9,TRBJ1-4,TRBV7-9,ASSLFEKLF
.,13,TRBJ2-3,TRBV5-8,ASSLGRQLTDTQY
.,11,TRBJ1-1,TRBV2,ASSEEQATEAF
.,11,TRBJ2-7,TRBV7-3,ASSSLPSYEQY
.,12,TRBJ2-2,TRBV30,AWSVELAIGELF
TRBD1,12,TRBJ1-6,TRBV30,AWSWDRGEGPLH
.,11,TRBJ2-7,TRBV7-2,ASSLQRAGEQY
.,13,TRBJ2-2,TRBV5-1,ASSPRGVVTGELF
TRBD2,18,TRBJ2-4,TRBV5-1,ASSLIPGTSGGLAKNIQY
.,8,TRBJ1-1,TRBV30,AWILTEAF
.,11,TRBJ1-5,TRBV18,ASSEGEDQPQH
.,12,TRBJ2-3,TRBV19,ASSIGRGFDTQY
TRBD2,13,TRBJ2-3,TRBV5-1,ASSLDGLASDTQY
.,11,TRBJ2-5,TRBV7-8,ASSALQRKTQY
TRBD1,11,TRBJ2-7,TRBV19,ASREGGAYEQY
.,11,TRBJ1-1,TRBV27,ASSIRRGTEAF
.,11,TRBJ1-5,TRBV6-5,ASRDSSNQPQH
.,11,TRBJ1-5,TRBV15,ATSRDPAQPQH